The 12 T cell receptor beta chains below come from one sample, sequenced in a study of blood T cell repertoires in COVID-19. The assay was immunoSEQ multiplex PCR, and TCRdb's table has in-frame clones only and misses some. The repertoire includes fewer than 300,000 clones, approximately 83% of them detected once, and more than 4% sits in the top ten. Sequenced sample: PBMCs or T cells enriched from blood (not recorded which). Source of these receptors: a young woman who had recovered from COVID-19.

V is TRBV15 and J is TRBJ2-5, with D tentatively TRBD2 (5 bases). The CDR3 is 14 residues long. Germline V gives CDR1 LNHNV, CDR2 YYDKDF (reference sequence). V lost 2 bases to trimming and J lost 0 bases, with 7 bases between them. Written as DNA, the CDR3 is TGTGCCACCAGCAGAAGAGGGTACCAAGAGACCCAGTACTTC. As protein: CATSRRGYQETQYF.

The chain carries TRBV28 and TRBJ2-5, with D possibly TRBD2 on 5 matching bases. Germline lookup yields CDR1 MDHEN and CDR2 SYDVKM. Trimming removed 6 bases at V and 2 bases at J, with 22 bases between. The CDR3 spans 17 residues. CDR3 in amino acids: CASSHPRPGGRQETQYF. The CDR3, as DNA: TGTGCCAGCAGCCACCCTAGGCCAGGAGGCCGACAAGAGACCCAGTACTTC.

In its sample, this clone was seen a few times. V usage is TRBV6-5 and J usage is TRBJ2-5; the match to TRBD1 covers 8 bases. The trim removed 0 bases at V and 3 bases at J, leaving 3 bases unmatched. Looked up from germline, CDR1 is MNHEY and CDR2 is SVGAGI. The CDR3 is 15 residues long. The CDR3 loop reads CASSYSTGVKETQYF. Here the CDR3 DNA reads TGTGCCAGCAGTTACTCGACAGGGGTTAAAGAGACCCAGTACTTC.

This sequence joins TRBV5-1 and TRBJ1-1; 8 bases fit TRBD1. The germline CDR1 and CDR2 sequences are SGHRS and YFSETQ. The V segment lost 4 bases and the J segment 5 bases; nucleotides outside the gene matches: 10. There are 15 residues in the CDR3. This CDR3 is CASSPLGQGATEAFF. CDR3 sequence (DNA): TGCGCCAGCAGCCCTCTCGGGCAGGGGGCAACTGAAGCTTTCTTT.

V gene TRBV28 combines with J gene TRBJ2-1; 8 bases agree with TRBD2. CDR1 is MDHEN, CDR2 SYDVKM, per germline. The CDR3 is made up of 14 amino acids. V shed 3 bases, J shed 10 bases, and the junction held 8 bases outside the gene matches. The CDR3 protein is CASSLLISGGEQFF. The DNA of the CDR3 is TGTGCCAGCAGTTTGTTGATATCGGGAGGGGAGCAGTTCTTC. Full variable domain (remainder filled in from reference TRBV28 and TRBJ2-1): DVKVTQSSRYLVKRTGEKVFLECVQDMDHENMFWYRQDPGLGLRLIYFSYDVKMKEKGDIPEGYSVSREKKERFSLILESASTNQTSMYLCASSLLISGGEQFFGPGTRLTVL.

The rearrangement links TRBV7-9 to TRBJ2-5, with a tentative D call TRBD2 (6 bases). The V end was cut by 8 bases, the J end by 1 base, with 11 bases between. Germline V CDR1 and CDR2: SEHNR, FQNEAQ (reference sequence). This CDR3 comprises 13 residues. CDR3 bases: TGTGCCAGCTGGAGGGCTGGCCAAGAGACCCAGTACTTC. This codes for CASWRAGQETQYF.

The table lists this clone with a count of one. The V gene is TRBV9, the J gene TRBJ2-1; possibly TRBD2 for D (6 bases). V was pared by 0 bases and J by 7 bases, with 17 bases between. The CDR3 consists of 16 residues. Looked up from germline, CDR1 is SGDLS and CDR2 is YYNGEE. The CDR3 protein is CASSVASATRWNEQFF. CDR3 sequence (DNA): TGTGCCAGCAGCGTAGCTAGCGCTACCCGGTGGAATGAGCAGTTCTTC. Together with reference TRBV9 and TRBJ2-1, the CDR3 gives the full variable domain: DSGVTQTPKHLITATGQRVTLRCSPRSGDLSVYWYQQSLDQGLQFLIQYYNGEERAKGNILERFSAQQFPDLHSELNLSSLELGDSALYFCASSVASATRWNEQFFGPGTRLTVL.

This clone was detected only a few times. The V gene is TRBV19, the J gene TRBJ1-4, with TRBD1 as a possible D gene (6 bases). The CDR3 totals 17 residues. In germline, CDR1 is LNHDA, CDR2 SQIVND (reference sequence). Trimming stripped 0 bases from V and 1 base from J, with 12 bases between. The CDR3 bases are TGTGCCAGTAGTATAGATCTGACAGGCGGAACTAATGAAAAACTGTTTTTT. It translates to CASSIDLTGGTNEKLFF.

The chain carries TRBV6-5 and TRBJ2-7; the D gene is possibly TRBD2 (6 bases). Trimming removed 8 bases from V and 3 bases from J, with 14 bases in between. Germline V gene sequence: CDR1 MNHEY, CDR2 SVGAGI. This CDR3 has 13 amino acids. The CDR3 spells CASVKVGGYEQYF. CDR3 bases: TGTGCCAGCGTCAAGGTGGGAGGCTACGAGCAGTACTTC.

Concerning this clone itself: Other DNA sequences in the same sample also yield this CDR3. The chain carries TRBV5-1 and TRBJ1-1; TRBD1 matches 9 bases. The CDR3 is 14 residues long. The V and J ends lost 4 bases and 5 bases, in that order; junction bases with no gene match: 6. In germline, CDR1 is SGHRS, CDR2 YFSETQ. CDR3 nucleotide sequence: TGCGCCAGCAGCCTCGGGACAGGGAATACTGAAGCTTTCTTT. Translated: CASSLGTGNTEAFF.

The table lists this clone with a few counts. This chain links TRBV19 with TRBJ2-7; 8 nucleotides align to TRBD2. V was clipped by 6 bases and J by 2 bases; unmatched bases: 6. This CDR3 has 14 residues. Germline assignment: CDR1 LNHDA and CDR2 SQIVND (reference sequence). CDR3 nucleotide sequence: TGTGCCAGTAGCACACTAGCGGCCCCCTACGAGCAGTACTTC. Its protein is CASSTLAAPYEQYF.

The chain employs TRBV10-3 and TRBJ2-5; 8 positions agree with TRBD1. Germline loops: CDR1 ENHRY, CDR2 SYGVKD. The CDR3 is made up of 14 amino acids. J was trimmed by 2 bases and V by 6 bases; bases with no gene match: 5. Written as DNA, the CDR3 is TGTGCCATCAGCACGGACAGGGCACAAGAGACCCAGTACTTC. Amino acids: CAISTDRAQETQYF.